This TCR beta chain was sequenced for a study of graft-versus-host responses after intestinal transplantation. Study as a whole: Recipients had multivisceral, liver-intestinal, or isolated intestinal transplants.

Trimming took 3 bases from V and 4 from J, leaving 7 bases between them. There are 12 residues in the CDR3. Germline CDR1 and CDR2: MDHEN and SYDVKM. This clone showed up just once. The antigen is not known. Sequenced by immunoSEQ multiplex PCR; TCRdb stores in-frame clones only, minus some. The sample lists about 90,000 clones; roughly 90% were seen once. Sequencing was performed on unstimulated CD4+ T cells sorted from spleen or lymph node cells, taken before transplant. The V and J genes are TRBV28 and TRBJ2-7, with D possibly being TRBD2 (6 bases). The source of this sequence is a human donor who was the organ donor for an intestinal transplant. The CDR3, as DNA: TGTGCCAGCAGTTTGGAGGGGTACGAGCAGTACTTC. This encodes CASSLEGYEQYF.